These T cell receptor beta chains were read from a single sample in a study of cytomegalovirus exposure and HLA in healthy donors. Sequenced by immunoSEQ multiplex PCR; TCRdb stores in-frame clones only, minus some. The table records approximately 89,000 clones, more than 55% of them present only once. Sequenced sample: PBMCs. The receptors originated from a woman in her 30s in good health and CMV-seropositive. CDR3s include the opening cysteine and the closing phenylalanine or tryptophan. D genes are given only for firm matches. A clone size is listed for some rows: how often the clone was seen (once, few, many), or a class if it is expanded.

size,V,J,D,CDR3,DNA
few,TRBV28,TRBJ2-2,TRBD1,CASRPGTGDTGELFF,TGTGCCTCCCGGCCGGGGACAGGGGACACCGGGGAGCTGTTTTTT
NA,TRBV6-6,TRBJ1-2,TRBD1,CASSPGGSYGYTF,TGTGCCAGCAGTCCAGGGGGTAGCTATGGCTACACCTTC
NA,TRBV5-1,TRBJ2-7,TRBD1,CASSKLTGNYEQYF,TGCGCCAGCAGCAAACTGACAGGGAACTACGAGCAGTACTTC
once,TRBV7-9,TRBJ1-2,TRBD1,CSSSWTGFGYTF,TGTTCCAGCAGCTGGACAGGTTTTGGCTACACCTTC
few,TRBV7-9,TRBJ1-1,TRBD1,CASSKGGGPKTEAFF,TGTGCCAGCAGCAAAGGAGGGGGCCCGAAGACTGAAGCTTTCTTT
NA,TRBV7-6,TRBJ2-5,TRBD1,CASSFSGQGSQETQYF,TGTGCCAGCAGCTTTTCCGGACAGGGATCCCAAGAGACCCAGTACTTC
NA,TRBV7-8,TRBJ1-5,TRBD1,CASSLTRGPGDNQPQHF,TGTGCCAGCAGCCTCACCAGGGGGCCAGGGGACAATCAGCCCCAGCATTTT
NA,TRBV7-2,TRBJ2-2,TRBD1,CASKGAQGQAGELFF,TGTGCCAGCAAGGGGGCGCAGGGACAGGCCGGGGAGCTGTTTTTT
few,TRBV27,TRBJ2-3,NA,CASSQTAGIPDTQYF,TGTGCCAGCAGCCAGACGGCAGGGATCCCAGATACGCAGTATTTT
NA,TRBV6-4,TRBJ2-7,NA,CASRESRYEQYF,TGTGCCAGCAGGGAGTCGCGCTACGAGCAGTACTTC
NA,TRBV7-9,TRBJ2-7,NA,CASSLPDYHYEQYF,TGTGCCAGCAGCTTGCCGGACTACCACTACGAGCAGTACTTC
NA,TRBV11-1,TRBJ1-2,TRBD1,CASSAQGQTYGYTF,TGTGCCAGCAGCGCCCAGGGACAGACGTATGGCTACACCTTC
NA,TRBV18,TRBJ2-2,TRBD2,CASSPGLANTGELFF,TGTGCCAGCTCCCCAGGACTAGCGAACACCGGGGAGCTGTTTTTT
NA,TRBV5-1,TRBJ2-1,TRBD2,CASSSNPGLVSGNEQFF,TGCGCCAGCAGTTCAAACCCGGGACTAGTATCTGGCAATGAGCAGTTCTTC
NA,TRBV2,TRBJ2-7,TRBD2,CASRLGGAYEQYF,TGTGCCAGCAGGCTCGGGGGGGCCTACGAGCAGTACTTC
NA,TRBV7-9,TRBJ1-3,NA,CASSFGHSGNTIYF,TGTGCCAGCAGCTTCGGACACTCTGGAAACACCATATATTTT